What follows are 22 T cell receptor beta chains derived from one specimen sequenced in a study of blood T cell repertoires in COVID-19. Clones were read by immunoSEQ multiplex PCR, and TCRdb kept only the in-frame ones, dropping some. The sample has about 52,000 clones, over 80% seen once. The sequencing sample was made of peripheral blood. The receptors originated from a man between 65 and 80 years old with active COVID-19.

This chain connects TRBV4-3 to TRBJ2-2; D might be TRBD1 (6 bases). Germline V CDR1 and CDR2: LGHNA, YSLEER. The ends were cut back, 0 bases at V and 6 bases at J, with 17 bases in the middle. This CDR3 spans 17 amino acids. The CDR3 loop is CASSQDLRGHLPGELFF. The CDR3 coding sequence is TGCGCCAGCAGCCAAGATCTTCGGGGACACCTCCCCGGGGAGCTGTTTTTT.

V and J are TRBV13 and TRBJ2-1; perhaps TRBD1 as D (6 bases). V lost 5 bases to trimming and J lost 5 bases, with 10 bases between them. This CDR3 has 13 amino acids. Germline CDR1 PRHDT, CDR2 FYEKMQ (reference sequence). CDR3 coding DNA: TGTGCCAGCAGCCCAGAGGGGGACAATGAGCAGTTCTTC. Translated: CASSPEGDNEQFF.

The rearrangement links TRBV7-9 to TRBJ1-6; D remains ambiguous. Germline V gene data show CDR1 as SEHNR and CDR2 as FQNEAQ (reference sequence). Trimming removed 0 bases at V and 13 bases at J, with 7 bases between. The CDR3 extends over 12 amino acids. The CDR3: CASSLAIDPLHF. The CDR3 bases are TGTGCCAGCAGCTTAGCGATAGATCCCCTCCACTTT.

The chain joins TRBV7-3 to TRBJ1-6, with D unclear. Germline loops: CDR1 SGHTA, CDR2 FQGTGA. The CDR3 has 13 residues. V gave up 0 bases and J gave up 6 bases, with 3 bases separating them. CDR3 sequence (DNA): TGTGCCAGCAGCTTAACGGCTAATTCACCCCTCCACTTT. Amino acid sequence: CASSLTANSPLHF. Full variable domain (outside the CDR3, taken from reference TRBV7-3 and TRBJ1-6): GAGVSQTPSNKVTEKGKYVELRCDPISGHTALYWYRQSLGQGPEFLIYFQGTGAADDSGLPNDRFFAVRPEGSVSTLKIQRTERGDSAVYLCASSLTANSPLHFGNGTRLTVT.

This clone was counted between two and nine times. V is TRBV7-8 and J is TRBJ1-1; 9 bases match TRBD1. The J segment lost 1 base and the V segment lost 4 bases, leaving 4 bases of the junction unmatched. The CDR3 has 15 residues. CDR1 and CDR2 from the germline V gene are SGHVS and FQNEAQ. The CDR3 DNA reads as TGTGCCAGCAGCTGGCCGGGACAGGGGAACACTGAAGCTTTCTTT. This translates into CASSWPGQGNTEAFF.

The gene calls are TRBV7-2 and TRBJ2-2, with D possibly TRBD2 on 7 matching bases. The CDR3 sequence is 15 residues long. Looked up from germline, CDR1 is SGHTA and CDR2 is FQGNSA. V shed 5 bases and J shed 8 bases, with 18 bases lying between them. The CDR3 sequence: CASSKGGANTGELFF. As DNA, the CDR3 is TGTGCCAGCAGCAAAGGGGGGGCGAATACAGGGGAGCTGTTTTTT.

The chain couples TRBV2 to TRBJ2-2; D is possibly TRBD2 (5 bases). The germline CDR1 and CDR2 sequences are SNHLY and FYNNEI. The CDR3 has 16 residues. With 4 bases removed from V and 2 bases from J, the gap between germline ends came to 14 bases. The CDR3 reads CASSARARFNTGELFF. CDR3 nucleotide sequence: TGTGCCAGCAGTGCGAGGGCGCGGTTCAACACCGGGGAGCTGTTTTTT.

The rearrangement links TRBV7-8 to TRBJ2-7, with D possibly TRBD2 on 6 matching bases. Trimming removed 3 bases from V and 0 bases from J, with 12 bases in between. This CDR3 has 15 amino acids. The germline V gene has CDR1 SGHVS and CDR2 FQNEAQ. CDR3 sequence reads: CASSFREESSYEQYF. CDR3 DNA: TGTGCCAGCAGCTTCAGGGAGGAAAGCTCCTACGAGCAGTACTTC. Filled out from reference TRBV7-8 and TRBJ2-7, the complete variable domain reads GAGVSQSPRYKVAKRGQDVALRCDPISGHVSLFWYQQALGQGPEFLTYFQNEAQLDKSGLPSDRFFAERPEGSVSTLKIQRTQQEDSAVYLCASSFREESSYEQYFGPGTRLTVT.

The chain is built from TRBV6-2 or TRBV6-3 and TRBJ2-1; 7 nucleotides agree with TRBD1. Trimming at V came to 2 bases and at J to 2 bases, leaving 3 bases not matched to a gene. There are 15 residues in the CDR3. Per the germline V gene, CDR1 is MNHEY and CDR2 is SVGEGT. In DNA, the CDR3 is TGTGCCAGCAGTTACCCCGGGACAGCCTACAATGAGCAGTTCTTC. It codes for CASSYPGTAYNEQFF.

The CDR3 DNA is TGTGCCAGCAGTGAAGCGCTGACAGGGAAAGAGACCCAGTACTTC. It yields the protein CASSEALTGKETQYF. The chain joins TRBV6-1 to TRBJ2-5; 7 bases align to TRBD1. CDR3 length: 15 amino acids. V dropped 0 bases and J dropped 3; count of bases not matched to a gene: 4. Looked up from germline, CDR1 is MNHNS and CDR2 is SASEGT.

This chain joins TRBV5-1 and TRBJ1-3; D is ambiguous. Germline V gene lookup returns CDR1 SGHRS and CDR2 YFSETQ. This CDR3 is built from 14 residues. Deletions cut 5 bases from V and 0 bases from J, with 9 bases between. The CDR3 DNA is TGCGCCAGCAGATACGGTGGCTCTGGAAACACCATATATTTT. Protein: CASRYGGSGNTIYF. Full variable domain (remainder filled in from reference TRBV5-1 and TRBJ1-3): KAGVTQTPRYLIKTRGQQVTLSCSPISGHRSVSWYQQTPGQGLQFLFEYFSETQRNKGNFPGRFSGRQFSNSRSEMNVSTLELGDSALYLCASRYGGSGNTIYFGEGSWLTVV.

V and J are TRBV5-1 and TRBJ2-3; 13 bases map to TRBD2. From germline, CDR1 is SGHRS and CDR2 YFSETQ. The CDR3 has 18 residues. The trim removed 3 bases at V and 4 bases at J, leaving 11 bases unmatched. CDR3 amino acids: CASSSGLAGAQDSDTQYF. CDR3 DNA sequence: TGCGCCAGCAGCTCCGGACTAGCGGGGGCCCAGGACTCAGATACGCAGTATTTT. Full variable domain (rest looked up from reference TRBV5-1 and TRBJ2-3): KAGVTQTPRYLIKTRGQQVTLSCSPISGHRSVSWYQQTPGQGLQFLFEYFSETQRNKGNFPGRFSGRQFSNSRSEMNVSTLELGDSALYLCASSSGLAGAQDSDTQYFGPGTRLTVL.

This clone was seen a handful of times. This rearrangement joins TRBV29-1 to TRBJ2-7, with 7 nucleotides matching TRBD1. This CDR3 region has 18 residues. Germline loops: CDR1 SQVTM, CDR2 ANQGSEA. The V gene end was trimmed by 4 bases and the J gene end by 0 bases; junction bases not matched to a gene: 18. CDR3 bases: TGCAGCGTTGTCACCCTGTTAGCATTCCGGGACAGCTCCTACGAGCAGTACTTC. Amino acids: CSVVTLLAFRDSSYEQYF.

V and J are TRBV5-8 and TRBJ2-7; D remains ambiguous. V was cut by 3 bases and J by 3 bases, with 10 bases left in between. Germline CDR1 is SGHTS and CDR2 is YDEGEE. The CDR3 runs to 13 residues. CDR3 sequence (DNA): TGTGCCAGCAGCTCTAGTAACGGCTACGAGCAGTACTTC. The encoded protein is CASSSSNGYEQYF.

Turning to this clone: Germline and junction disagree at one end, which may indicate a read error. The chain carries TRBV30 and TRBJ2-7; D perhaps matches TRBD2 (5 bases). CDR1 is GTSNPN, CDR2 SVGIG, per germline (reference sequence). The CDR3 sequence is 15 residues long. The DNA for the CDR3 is TGTGCTTGGAGGCAGAGACTTCCTAACTCCTACGAGCAGTACTTC. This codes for CAWRQRLPNSYEQYF.

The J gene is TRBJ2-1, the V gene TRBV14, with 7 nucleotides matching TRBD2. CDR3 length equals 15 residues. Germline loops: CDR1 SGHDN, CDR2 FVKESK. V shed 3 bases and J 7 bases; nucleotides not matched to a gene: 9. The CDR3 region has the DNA TGTGCCAGCAGCCAGCGGGGGTCTCTTAGGAATGAGCAGTTCTTC. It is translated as CASSQRGSLRNEQFF. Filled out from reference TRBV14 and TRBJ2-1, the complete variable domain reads EAGVTQFPSHSVIEKGQTVTLRCDPISGHDNLYWYRRVMGKEIKFLLHFVKESKQDESGMPNNRFLAERTGGTYSTLKVQPAELEDSGVYFCASSQRGSLRNEQFFGPGTRLTVL.

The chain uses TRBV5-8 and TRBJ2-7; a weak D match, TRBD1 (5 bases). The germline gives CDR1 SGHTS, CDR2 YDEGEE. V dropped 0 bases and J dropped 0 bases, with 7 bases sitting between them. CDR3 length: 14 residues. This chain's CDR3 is CASSLGGSSYEQYF. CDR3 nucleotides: TGTGCCAGCAGCTTGGGGGGCTCCTCCTACGAGCAGTACTTC.

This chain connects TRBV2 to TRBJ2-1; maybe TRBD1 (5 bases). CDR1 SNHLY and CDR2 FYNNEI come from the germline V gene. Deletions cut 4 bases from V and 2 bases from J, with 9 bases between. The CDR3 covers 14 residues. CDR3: CASSVDRAYNEQFF. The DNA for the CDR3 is TGTGCCAGCAGTGTCGACAGAGCCTACAATGAGCAGTTCTTC.

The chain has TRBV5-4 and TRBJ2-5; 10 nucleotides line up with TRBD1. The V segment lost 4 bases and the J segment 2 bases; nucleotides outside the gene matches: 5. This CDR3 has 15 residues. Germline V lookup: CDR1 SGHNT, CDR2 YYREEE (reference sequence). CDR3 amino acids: CASSPPDRGQETQYF. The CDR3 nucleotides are TGTGCCAGCAGCCCTCCGGACAGGGGGCAAGAGACCCAGTACTTC.

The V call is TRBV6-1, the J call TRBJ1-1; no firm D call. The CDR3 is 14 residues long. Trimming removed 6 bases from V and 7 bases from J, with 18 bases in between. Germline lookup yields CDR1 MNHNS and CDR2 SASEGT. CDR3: CASSHSRELNEAFF. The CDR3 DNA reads TGTGCCAGCAGCCATAGCCGGGAGTTAAATGAAGCTTTCTTT.

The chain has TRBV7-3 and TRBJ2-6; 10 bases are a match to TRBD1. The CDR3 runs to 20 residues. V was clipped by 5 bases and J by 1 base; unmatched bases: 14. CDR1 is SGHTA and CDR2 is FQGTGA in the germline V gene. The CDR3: CASSPHPGDRGGSGANVLTF. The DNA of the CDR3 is TGTGCCAGCAGCCCCCATCCCGGGGACAGGGGAGGGTCTGGGGCCAACGTCCTGACTTTC.

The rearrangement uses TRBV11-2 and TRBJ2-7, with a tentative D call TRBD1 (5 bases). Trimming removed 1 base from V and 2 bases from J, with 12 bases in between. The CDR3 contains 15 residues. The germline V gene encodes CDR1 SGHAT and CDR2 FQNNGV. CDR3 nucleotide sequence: TGTGCCAGCAGCTTAGGGCAGGGAAGCCCCTACGAGCAGTACTTC. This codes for CASSLGQGSPYEQYF.